The rows below give T cell receptor beta chains drawn from one sample of a study of graft-versus-host responses after intestinal transplantation. Generated by immunoSEQ multiplex PCR, the TCRdb table keeps only in-frame clones and is missing some. The table lists more than 70,000 clones, about 90% of them singletons. These TCRs are of unknown antigen specificity. The sample consisted of unstimulated CD4+ T cells sorted from spleen or lymph node cells, taken before intestinal transplant. The source is a human donor who received an intestinal transplant. CDR3s include the opening cysteine and the closing phenylalanine or tryptophan. D genes are given only for firm matches. Not all rows give a size; the values are once, few, many and, for expanded clones, a class.

V gene	J gene	clone size	D gene	CDR3 DNA	CDR3 protein
TRBV10-1	TRBJ2-7	-	-	TGCGCCAGCAGTGAGGCCCCACATACCTACGAGCAGTACTTC	CASSEAPHTYEQYF
TRBV29-1	TRBJ2-5	-	-	TGCAGCGTTGAAGGACACCTCCAAGAGACCCAGTACTTC	CSVEGHLQETQYF
TRBV13	TRBJ2-2	-	TRBD2	TGTGCCAGCAGCCGAGGGACTAGCGGGCCTAAAGGGGAGCTGTTTTTT	CASSRGTSGPKGELFF
TRBV6-6	TRBJ2-5	once	-	TGTGCCAGCAGTAATACCGGGGGAAACCCAGGAACCCAGTACTTC	CASSNTGGNPGTQYF
TRBV7-6	TRBJ2-1	-	TRBD1	TGTGCCAGCAGCATCGGGACAGGGGGGGACAATGAGCAGTTCTTC	CASSIGTGGDNEQFF
TRBV5-1	TRBJ2-3	once	-	TGCGCCAGCAGCTCTAGCACAGATACGCAGTATTTT	CASSSSTDTQYF
TRBV5-1	TRBJ1-2	few	TRBD1	TGCGCCAGCAGCCCCGGGACAGAGAGGAACTATGGCTACACCTTC	CASSPGTERNYGYTF
TRBV5-4	TRBJ2-2	-	-	TGTGCCAGCAGCGAGGTACCGGGTGCGAACACCGGGGAGCTGTTTTTT	CASSEVPGANTGELFF
TRBV4-1	TRBJ2-2	-	TRBD2	TGCGCCAGCAGCCAAGCGGGGTGGCGGGGGGGCCCCAACACCGGGGAGCTGTTTTTT	CASSQAGWRGGPNTGELFF
TRBV10-2	TRBJ2-3	-	TRBD2	TGCGCCAGCAGGGCGGGGGGGGGTGCGGCAGATACGCAGTATTTT	CASRAGGGAADTQYF
TRBV5-1	TRBJ1-1	-	-	TGCGCCAGCCATGACAGGTCGAACACTGAAGCTTTCTTT	CASHDRSNTEAFF
TRBV6-5	TRBJ1-2	few	TRBD1	TGTGCCAGCAGTGAGCGGGACAGGGGTTACACCTTC	CASSERDRGYTF
TRBV9	TRBJ1-4	-	TRBD1	TGTGCCAGCAGCCCTCCGGGGACAGGGAATGAAAAACTGTTTTTT	CASSPPGTGNEKLFF
TRBV7-2	TRBJ1-3	-	TRBD1	TGTGCCAGCAGCCCGGACAGGGAGCGAAACACCATATATTTT	CASSPDRERNTIYF
TRBV2	TRBJ1-3	-	-	TGTGCCAGCAGTGAAGGCGGCCACACCATATATTTT	CASSEGGHTIYF
TRBV9	TRBJ1-4	-	TRBD1	TGTGCCAGCAGCGGAGACAGGGGTCTCGGTGAAAAACTGTTTTTT	CASSGDRGLGEKLFF
TRBV6-1	TRBJ1-4	-	-	TGTGCCAGCAGTGAGAAACAGGTCCTTGATGAAAAACTGTTTTTT	CASSEKQVLDEKLFF
TRBV11-2	TRBJ1-3	-	-	TGTGCCAGCGGCAAAGGGGAAAGCTCTGGAAACACCATATATTTT	CASGKGESSGNTIYF
TRBV14	TRBJ1-4	-	TRBD1	TGTGCCAGCAGCCGACAGGGGGAAAAACTGTTTTTT	CASSRQGEKLFF
TRBV7-6	TRBJ2-2	-	TRBD1	TGTGCCAGCAGCCCGGGACAGGGGAGCGGGGAGCTGTTTTTT	CASSPGQGSGELFF
TRBV6-1	TRBJ2-5	-	-	TGTGCCAGCAGTGAACTACAAGAGACCCAGTACTTC	CASSELQETQYF
TRBV11-3	TRBJ2-3	once	TRBD1	TGTGCCAGCAGCCCACAGGGACAGGGGGGCGATACGCAGTATTTT	CASSPQGQGGDTQYF
TRBV7-8	TRBJ2-7	few	-	TGTGCCAGCAGCCCGACAGTCAGCGAGCAGTACTTC	CASSPTVSEQYF
TRBV7-2	TRBJ2-1	-	-	TGTGCCAGCAGCCCCCCCTGGGGCTACCTTGAGCAGTTCTTC	CASSPPWGYLEQFF
TRBV28	TRBJ1-1	-	-	TGTGCCAGCAGTTGGGTCCGGGGGGAAGCTTTCTTT	CASSWVRGEAFF
TRBV6-5	TRBJ2-7	once	TRBD2	TGTGCCAGCAGTTTCGCCCTAGCGGGGGGTCGGGAGCAGTACTTC	CASSFALAGGREQYF
TRBV6-5	TRBJ2-5	-	-	TGTGCCACAAGCCGGGGGAGAGAGACCCAGTACTTC	CATSRGRETQYF
TRBV7-3	TRBJ2-1	-	-	TGTGCCAGCAGCTTAGGGCTATATGGTGAGCAGTTCTTC	CASSLGLYGEQFF
TRBV6-6	TRBJ2-7	once	-	TGTGCCAGCAGTGATGCGTACGAGCAGTACTTC	CASSDAYEQYF
TRBV5-1	TRBJ2-6	-	-	TGCGCCAGCAGCTTGGTGGCAGGGGATATCTCTGGGGCCAACGTCCTGACTTTC	CASSLVAGDISGANVLTF
TRBV9	TRBJ1-2	-	-	TGTGCCAGCAGCCCGGCCCCCGGGATCTATGGCTACACCTTC	CASSPAPGIYGYTF
TRBV6-1	TRBJ2-7	-	-	TGTGCCACTGGGGGGACAGCCTCGTCGGAGCAGTACTTC	CATGGTASSEQYF
TRBV6-5	TRBJ2-3	-	-	TGTGCCAGCAGTTATCTTGGGGGGGGCCTTTCGGATACGCAGTATTTT	CASSYLGGGLSDTQYF
TRBV19	TRBJ2-3	-	TRBD2	TGTGCCAGTACCCCGGTAATAGGACTAGCGGGGGGCCGCACAGATACGCAGTATTTT	CASTPVIGLAGGRTDTQYF
TRBV6-5	TRBJ2-5	-	-	TGTGCCAGCAGTGCGCGCAGGGGGGTCGGAGAGACCCAGTACTTC	CASSARRGVGETQYF
TRBV7-9	TRBJ2-4	-	TRBD1	TGTGCCAGCAGCCCCCAGAGACAGGGGACCATTCAGTACTTC	CASSPQRQGTIQYF
TRBV19	TRBJ1-2	once	TRBD1	TGTGCCAGTAGTAGCCAGGGGGCCCACTATGGCTACACCTTC	CASSSQGAHYGYTF
TRBV7-9	TRBJ1-1	-	-	TGTGCCAGCAGCTTAGCGACTCAGCTAACAGGGAGGAACACTGAAGCTTTCTTT	CASSLATQLTGRNTEAFF
TRBV5-1	TRBJ2-7	-	-	TGCGCCAGCAGCTTAGCGATTTACGAGCAGTACTTC	CASSLAIYEQYF
TRBV7-9	TRBJ1-1	-	-	TGTGCCAGCAGCTCGCCCGACACTCGAGGGGCTTTCTTT	CASSSPDTRGAFF
TRBV18	TRBJ2-1	-	-	TGTGCCAGCTCACCACTGGACAGTTACAATGAGCAGTTCTTC	CASSPLDSYNEQFF
TRBV18	TRBJ2-7	-	-	TGTGCCAGCTCACCACCGGGCGGGGGCCGGTACGAGCAGTACTTC	CASSPPGGGRYEQYF
TRBV18	TRBJ2-7	-	TRBD1	TGTGCCAGCTCACCGGGAAGGGGACAGGGCTACGAGCAGTACTTC	CASSPGRGQGYEQYF
TRBV2	TRBJ1-6	-	TRBD1	TGTGCCAGCTGTGGTGACAGGGGTGGCGGGTCACCCCTCCACTTT	CASCGDRGGGSPLHF
TRBV5-5	TRBJ2-5	-	TRBD2	TGTGCCACCGGCGGGGGTACCCGGGAGACCCAGTACTTC	CATGGGTRETQYF
TRBV6-5	TRBJ2-5	-	TRBD2	TGTGCCAGCAGTTATCTAGCGGGACAAGAGACCCAGTACTTC	CASSYLAGQETQYF
TRBV5-8	TRBJ1-2	-	-	TGTGCCAGCAGCTTGCGCACAGGCGGTTGGGGCTACACCTTC	CASSLRTGGWGYTF
TRBV25-1	TRBJ2-1	-	TRBD1	TGTGCCAGCAGTGAATATCGGCAGGGGGCCACCTACAATGAGCAGTTCTTC	CASSEYRQGATYNEQFF
TRBV5-1	TRBJ2-3	-	TRBD2	TGCGCCAGCAGCCCGGACGGCGGGGGTGACACAGATACGCAGTATTTT	CASSPDGGGDTDTQYF
TRBV19	TRBJ1-1	-	TRBD1	TGTGCCAGCCTACAGGGGAGGCACACTGAAGCTTTCTTT	CASLQGRHTEAFF
TRBV19	TRBJ2-2	-	TRBD2	TGTGCCATCGGCCCCCAGCGGGGGGGCCGCGGCGGGGAGCTGTTTTTT	CAIGPQRGGRGGELFF
TRBV10-3	TRBJ2-2	-	-	TGTGCCATCAGGCTGGGACTTGACACCGGGGAGCTGTTTTTT	CAIRLGLDTGELFF
TRBV9	TRBJ2-6	-	-	TGTGCCAGCAGCGTAGCCTCCCTCTCTGGGGCCAACGTCCTGACTTTC	CASSVASLSGANVLTF
TRBV6-6	TRBJ2-7	-	TRBD1	TGTGCCAGTAGAACAGGGGGCTACGAGCAGTACTTC	CASRTGGYEQYF
TRBV2	TRBJ2-5	-	TRBD2	TGTGCCAGCAGTTTTAGCGGGGGGCCGGGGGAGACCCAGTACTTC	CASSFSGGPGETQYF
TRBV7-3	TRBJ2-6	-	-	TGTGCCAGCAGCTTAGGGGGCTCAGACTCTGGGGCCAACGTCCTGACTTTC	CASSLGGSDSGANVLTF
TRBV20-1	TRBJ1-2	-	-	TGCAGTGCTATCAGGGATTCGGGCTACACCTTC	CSAIRDSGYTF
TRBV9	TRBJ1-6	-	TRBD1	TGTGCCAGCAGCCCCCAACAGGGGAACTCTTCACCCCTCCACTTT	CASSPQQGNSSPLHF
TRBV7-9	TRBJ1-5	-	-	TGTGCCAGCAGCTTATTGGGGGGGAGGCAGTCCCAGCATTTT	CASSLLGGRQSQHF
TRBV5-8	TRBJ1-5	-	-	TGTGCCAGCAGCCTAAACCGGGGGTCGGGCAATCAGCCCCAGCATTTT	CASSLNRGSGNQPQHF